This T cell receptor beta chain came from a study of control samples from healthy donors and cancer patients. V shed 2 bases and J 6 bases; nucleotides not matched to a gene: 10. The CDR3 loop spans 17 amino acids. Germline V gives CDR1 SNHLY, CDR2 FYNNEI. Assay: immunoSEQ multiplex PCR; the TCRdb copy retains only in-frame clones and omits some. The table shows tens of thousands of clones, with around 70% occurring only once. This TCR derives from a male donor with melanoma. The V gene is TRBV2, the J gene TRBJ1-5; 10 nucleotides line up with TRBD1. The specimen was formalin-fixed, paraffin-embedded tissue. The CDR3, as DNA: TGTGCCAGCAGTGAAAGTCCCGGGACAGGGGTTAGTCAGCCCCAGCATTTT. This encodes CASSESPGTGVSQPQHF.